The 3 T cell receptor beta chains below were found in one sample sequenced in a study of shared clonotypes between healthy human individuals. The method was immunoSEQ multiplex PCR; TCRdb's version includes in-frame clones alone and lacks a portion of them. This sample has approximately 2,200,000 clones; under 95% occur once, and the top ten carry more than 1.5%. The naive CD8 fraction comprised CD45RO-negative cells positively selected for CCR7 and excluded terminally differentiated effector memory CD45RA+ cells. The sequenced material came from naive CD8+ T cells from PBMCs. The receptors come from a man younger than 30 in good health. Some clones in this sample may be carry-over from other donors' samples.

The chain is built from TRBV27 and TRBJ2-7; 7 bases are a match to TRBD1. The CDR3 sequence is 11 residues long. Germline lookup yields CDR1 MNHEY and CDR2 SMNVEV (reference sequence). The junction had 6 bases not matched to a gene; V was cut back by 10 bases and J by 6 bases. CDR3 in DNA: TGTGCCATCAAGACAGGGTCCGAGCAGTACTTC. Translating gives CAIKTGSEQYF.

The chain uses TRBV7-2 and TRBJ2-7; 11 bases are a match to TRBD2. The germline gives CDR1 SGHTA, CDR2 FQGNSA. The length of the CDR3 is 15 residues. J lost 3 bases, V lost 2 bases, and 3 bases had no gene match. CDR3 nucleotides: TGTGCCAGCAGCTTACTAGCGGGAGGCCGCTACGAGCAGTACTTC. It encodes CASSLLAGGRYEQYF.

The rearrangement links TRBV29-1 to TRBJ2-1; 14 bases are a match to TRBD2. The germline V gene has CDR1 SQVTM and CDR2 ANQGSEA. Trimming at V came to 4 bases and at J to 12 bases, leaving 23 bases not matched to a gene. There are 19 residues in the CDR3. CDR3 nucleotide sequence: TGCAGCGTTGTCGGCGCCAGGGTCTTGACTAGCGGGAGGGCCGGGGGGCAGTTCTTC. Protein sequence: CSVVGARVLTSGRAGGQFF.